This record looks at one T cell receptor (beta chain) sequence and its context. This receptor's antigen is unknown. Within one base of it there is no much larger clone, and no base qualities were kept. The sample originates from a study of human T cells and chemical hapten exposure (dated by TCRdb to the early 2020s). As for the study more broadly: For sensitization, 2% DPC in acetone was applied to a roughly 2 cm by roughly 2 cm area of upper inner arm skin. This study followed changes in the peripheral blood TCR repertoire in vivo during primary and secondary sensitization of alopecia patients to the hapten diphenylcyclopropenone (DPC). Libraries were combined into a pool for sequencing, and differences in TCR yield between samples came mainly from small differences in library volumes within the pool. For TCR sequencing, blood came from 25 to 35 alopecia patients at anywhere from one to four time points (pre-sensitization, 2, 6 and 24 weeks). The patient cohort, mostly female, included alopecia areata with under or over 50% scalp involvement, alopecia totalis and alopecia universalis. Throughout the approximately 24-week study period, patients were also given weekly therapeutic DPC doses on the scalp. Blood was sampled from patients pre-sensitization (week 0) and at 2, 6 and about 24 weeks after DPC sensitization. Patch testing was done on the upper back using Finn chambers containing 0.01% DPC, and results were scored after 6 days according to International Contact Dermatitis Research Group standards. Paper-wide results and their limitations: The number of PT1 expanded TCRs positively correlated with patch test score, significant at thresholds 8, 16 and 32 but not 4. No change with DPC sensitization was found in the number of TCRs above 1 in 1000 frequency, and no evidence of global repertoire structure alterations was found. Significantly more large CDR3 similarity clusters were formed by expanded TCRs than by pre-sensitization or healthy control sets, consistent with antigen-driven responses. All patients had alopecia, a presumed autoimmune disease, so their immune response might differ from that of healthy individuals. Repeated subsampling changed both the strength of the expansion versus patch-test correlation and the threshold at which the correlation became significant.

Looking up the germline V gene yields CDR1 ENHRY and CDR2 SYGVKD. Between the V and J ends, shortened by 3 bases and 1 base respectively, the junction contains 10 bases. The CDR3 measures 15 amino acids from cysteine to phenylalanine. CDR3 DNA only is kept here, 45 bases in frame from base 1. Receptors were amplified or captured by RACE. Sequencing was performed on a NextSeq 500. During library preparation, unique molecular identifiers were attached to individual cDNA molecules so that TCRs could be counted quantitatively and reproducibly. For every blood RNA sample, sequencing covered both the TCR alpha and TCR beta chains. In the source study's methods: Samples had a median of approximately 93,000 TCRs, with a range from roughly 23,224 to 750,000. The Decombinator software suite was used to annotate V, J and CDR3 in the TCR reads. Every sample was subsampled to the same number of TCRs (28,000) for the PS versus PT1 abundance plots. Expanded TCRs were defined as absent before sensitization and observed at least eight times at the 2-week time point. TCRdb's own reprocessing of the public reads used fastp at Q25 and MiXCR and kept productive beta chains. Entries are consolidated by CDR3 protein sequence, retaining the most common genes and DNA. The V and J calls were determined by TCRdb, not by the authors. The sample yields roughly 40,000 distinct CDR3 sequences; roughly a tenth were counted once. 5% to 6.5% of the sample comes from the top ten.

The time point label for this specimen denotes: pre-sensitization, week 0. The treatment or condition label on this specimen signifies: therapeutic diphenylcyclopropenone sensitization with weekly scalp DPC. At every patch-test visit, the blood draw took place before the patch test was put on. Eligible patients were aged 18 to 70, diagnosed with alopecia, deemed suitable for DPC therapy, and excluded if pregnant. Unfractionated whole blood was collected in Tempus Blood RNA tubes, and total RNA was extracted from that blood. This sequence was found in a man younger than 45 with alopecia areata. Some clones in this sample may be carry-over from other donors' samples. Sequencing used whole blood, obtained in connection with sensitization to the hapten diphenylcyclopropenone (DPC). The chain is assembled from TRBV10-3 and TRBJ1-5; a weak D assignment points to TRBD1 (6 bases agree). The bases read TGTGCCATCAGTGAAGGGCAGGGGAGCAATCAGCCCCAGCATTTT. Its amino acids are CAISEGQGSNQPQHF.